Sequencing of this T cell receptor beta chain was carried out in a study of neurological immune-mediated disorders. Study results and limitations: CDR3 amino acid sequences of expanded clones were not shared across subjects, a result suggesting private repertoires in all groups.

This clonotype turned up a few times. Its antigen remains unknown. Synthesis of cDNA used 5'RACE (with 10-nucleotide random UMIs). One entry per CDR3 protein results from TCRdb running MiXCR on the 5' RACE reads. The data show 25,000 to 30,000 distinct CDR3 sequences, around 10% seen once. The germline V and J ends were trimmed by 1 base and 0 bases, with 10 bases remaining between them. CDR3 length: 17 amino acids. Germline V lookup: CDR1 KGHSH, CDR2 LQKENI. This TCR came from a woman aged 55-69 years in good health. This chain links TRBV18 with TRBJ2-6, with a tentative D call TRBD1 (5 bases). The source material was PBMCs. The CDR3: CASSPQAGPSGANVLTF. CDR3 DNA sequence: TGTGCCAGCTCACCACAAGCAGGGCCCTCTGGGGCCAACGTCCTGACTTTC.